This T cell receptor beta chain was identified in a study of blood T cell repertoires in COVID-19. Data came from immunoSEQ multiplex PCR; TCRdb stores just in-frame clones and leaves some out. The table records some 190,000 clones, approximately 84% of them present only once. V lost 4 bases, J lost 6 bases, and 3 bases stayed unmatched. There are 14 residues in the CDR3. CDR1 and CDR2 from the germline V gene are LNHDA and SQIVND (reference sequence). This clone has only a few counts. The sample comprised peripheral blood. The receptor's source is a woman older than 75 with acute or convalescent COVID-19. V gene TRBV19 combines with J gene TRBJ2-4; 10 nucleotides line up with TRBD1. The CDR3 region is CASSTRDRGNIQYF. The CDR3 DNA is TGTGCCAGTAGTACCCGGGACAGGGGAAACATTCAGTACTTC.